The 24 T cell receptor beta chains below all came from one sample that was sequenced in a study of shared clonotypes between healthy human individuals. CD8 cells regarded as naive lacked CD45RO, were positively chosen for CCR7, and omitted terminally differentiated effector memory CD45RA+ cells. Produced via immunoSEQ multiplex PCR; TCRdb's table is partial and in-frame only. Among about 820,000 clones, approximately 92% were seen once, and the ten largest hold less than 25%. The sequenced sample was naive CD8+ T cells sorted from blood. The source is a man aged 25 to 40 in good health.

The J gene is TRBJ2-1, the V gene TRBV19, with D unresolved. This CDR3 comprises 15 residues. V lost 3 bases, J lost 0 bases, and 9 bases lay in between. Germline loops: CDR1 LNHDA, CDR2 SQIVND (reference sequence). CDR3 amino acids: CASSIWQNSYNEQFF. The CDR3 DNA reads TGTGCCAGTAGTATCTGGCAGAACTCCTACAATGAGCAGTTCTTC.

The chain carries TRBV29-1 and TRBJ2-7; D perhaps matches TRBD1 (5 bases). V dropped 1 base and J dropped 1 base, with 11 bases sitting between them. This CDR3 region has 14 residues. Germline CDR1 is SQVTM and CDR2 is ANQGSEA. The CDR3 protein is CSVEGQSDSYEQYF. In DNA form, the CDR3 reads TGCAGCGTTGAAGGACAGTCAGATTCCTACGAGCAGTACTTC.

Comment on this clone: A read error may be the cause here, since a much bigger clone is one base away. The chain recombines TRBV11-2 with TRBJ2-7; D gene uncertain. The CDR3 consists of 11 residues. CDR1 and CDR2 (germline): SGHAT, FQNNGV. V was shortened by 6 bases and J by 3 bases, with 6 bases between the two germline ends. CDR3 loop: CASSEYYEQYF. The CDR3 coding sequence is TGTGCCAGCAGTGAATACTACGAGCAGTACTTC.

For the CDR3, the DNA is TGCAGCGTTTCAGACAGGGTAAGGGACGAGCAGTACTTC. This sequence encodes CSVSDRVRDEQYF. V is TRBV29-1 and J is TRBJ2-7; 7 bases are shared with TRBD1. Germline CDR1 is SQVTM and CDR2 is ANQGSEA. The CDR3 is 13 residues long. The ends lost 5 bases at V and 5 bases at J; junction bases unmatched: 9.

In this sample, this clone turned up once. The rearrangement uses TRBV2 and TRBJ1-4; no clear D gene. This CDR3 region has 12 residues. Germline V CDR1 and CDR2: SNHLY, FYNNEI. The V end lost 8 bases, the J end lost 5 bases, and 9 bases lay between the germline ends. The CDR3 DNA is TGTGCCAGCGAGGCAGAAAATGAAAAACTGTTTTTT. This sequence encodes CASEAENEKLFF.

V and J are TRBV18 and TRBJ2-7, with D hard to call. The CDR3 length is 13 residues. Germline V gives CDR1 KGHSH, CDR2 LQKENI. Trimming left V 0 bases short and J 3 bases short, with 6 bases between. Here the CDR3 DNA reads TGTGCCAGCTCACCACCGGGCTTCTACGAGCAGTACTTC. This encodes CASSPPGFYEQYF.

This rearrangement joins TRBV13 to TRBJ1-2; TRBD1 might be the D (6 bases). V lost 5 bases and J 1 base, leaving 11 bases between the germline ends. Germline V lookup: CDR1 PRHDT, CDR2 FYEKMQ (reference sequence). CDR3 length: 14 amino acids. As DNA, the CDR3 is TGTGCCAGCAGCGCCCGAGGGGGTAACTATGGCTACACCTTC. Translated: CASSARGGNYGYTF.

The chain links TRBV28 to TRBJ2-7; TRBD1 agrees at 9 bases. With V trimmed by 8 bases and J by 6 bases, 14 bases remained unmatched. The V gene's germline CDR1 is MDHEN and CDR2 SYDVKM. The CDR3 is 15 residues long. This chain's CDR3 is CASQDSLDRGSEQYF. The CDR3 DNA reads TGTGCCAGCCAAGACTCATTGGACAGGGGATCCGAGCAGTACTTC.

The genes are TRBV6-1 and TRBJ1-3; D remains unclear. Trimming pared 0 bases from V and 1 base from J, leaving 10 bases between. The CDR3 extends over 16 amino acids. Looked up from germline, CDR1 is MNHNS and CDR2 is SASEGT. The CDR3 nucleotides are TGTGCCAGCAGTGAAGCGCTGGCGGAATCTGGAAACACCATATATTTT. Translated: CASSEALAESGNTIYF.

The chain joins TRBV7-2 to TRBJ1-2, with a possible D match to TRBD1 (5 bases). Germline CDR1 reads SGHTA; CDR2 reads FQGNSA. V was shortened by 5 bases and J by 5 bases, with 18 bases between the two germline ends. This CDR3 has 15 amino acids. In DNA, the CDR3 is TGTGCCAGCAGCCCATCCCGGGGCGGCCTTTATGGCTACACCTTC. This encodes CASSPSRGGLYGYTF.

The chain couples TRBV5-1 to TRBJ1-5; 12 nucleotides align to TRBD1. The germline V gene has CDR1 SGHRS and CDR2 YFSETQ. The CDR3 extends over 15 amino acids. The junction had 5 bases not matched to a gene; V was cut back by 4 bases and J by 6 bases. CDR3 sequence reads: CASSPGTGGGQPQHF. DNA for the CDR3: TGCGCCAGCAGCCCAGGGACAGGGGGCGGTCAGCCCCAGCATTTT.

The genes are TRBV11-1 and TRBJ2-4, with D maybe TRBD1 (6 bases). This CDR3 contains 18 residues. The germline V gene encodes CDR1 SGHAT and CDR2 FQDESV (reference sequence). V was shortened by 0 bases and J by 0 bases, with 15 bases between the two germline ends. CDR3 region: CASSLALDSVIAKNIQYF. In nucleotides, the CDR3 is TGTGCCAGCAGCTTAGCGCTGGACAGCGTAATAGCCAAAAACATTCAGTACTTC.

The chain joins TRBV14 to TRBJ2-1, with D unresolved. The V gene lost 5 bases and the J gene lost 3 bases, with 14 bases spanning the gap. Germline V CDR1 and CDR2: SGHDN, FVKESK. The CDR3 totals 15 residues. The CDR3 is CASSYRLLNYNEQFF. The DNA for the CDR3 is TGTGCCAGCAGCTATCGACTCCTAAACTACAATGAGCAGTTCTTC.

The chain combines TRBV9 with TRBJ2-1; TRBD2 aligns across 11 bases. The junction had 11 bases not matched to a gene; V was cut back by 4 bases and J by 8 bases. The germline V gene has CDR1 SGDLS and CDR2 YYNGEE. The CDR3 extends over 16 amino acids. The CDR3 loop reads CASSPLAGGPGDEQFF. The CDR3 DNA follows: TGTGCCAGCAGCCCCCTAGCGGGAGGACCCGGGGATGAGCAGTTCTTC.

The chain is built from TRBV28 and TRBJ2-7; a weak D match, TRBD1 (6 bases). Germline assignment: CDR1 MDHEN and CDR2 SYDVKM. The V end was cut by 7 bases, the J end by 3 bases, with 16 bases between. The length of the CDR3 is 14 residues. This chain's CDR3 is CASIPRDKFYEQYF. The CDR3 DNA reads as TGTGCCAGCATTCCCCGGGACAAGTTCTACGAGCAGTACTTC. Using reference TRBV28 and TRBJ2-7 for the parts outside the CDR3, the full variable domain is DVKVTQSSRYLVKRTGEKVFLECVQDMDHENMFWYRQDPGLGLRLIYFSYDVKMKEKGDIPEGYSVSREKKERFSLILESASTNQTSMYLCASIPRDKFYEQYFGPGTRLTVT.

This clone has only a few counts. V usage is TRBV4-1 and J usage is TRBJ1-5; the D is unclear. CDR1 and CDR2 from the germline V gene are MGHRA and YSYEKL. CDR3 size: 14 residues. The V and J ends lost 4 bases and 2 bases respectively, with 9 bases between them. CDR3 region: CASSRAIGNQPQHF. In DNA, the CDR3 is TGCGCCAGCAGCCGGGCTATTGGCAATCAGCCCCAGCATTTT.

V gene TRBV7-9 combines with J gene TRBJ2-7, with 9 bases lining up with TRBD2. CDR3 length equals 16 residues. Trimming cost V 3 bases and J 3 bases; bases outside gene matches: 9. The germline gives CDR1 SEHNR, CDR2 FQNEAQ (reference sequence). The CDR3 bases are TGTGCCAGCAGCTTTCTAAGCGGGAGGCCCCTCTACGAGCAGTACTTC. Its protein product is CASSFLSGRPLYEQYF.

The chain carries TRBV7-9 and TRBJ2-7; D call uncertain. Germline values: CDR1 SEHNR, CDR2 FQNEAQ (reference sequence). The CDR3 has 12 amino acids. V was clipped by 4 bases and J by 5 bases, with 9 bases between them. The CDR3 protein is CASSSLFNEQYF. The CDR3 DNA follows: TGTGCCAGCAGCTCCTTATTCAACGAGCAGTACTTC.

DNA for the CDR3: TGTGCCAGCAGCAGAGGCCCCACAGTTGAAGCTTTCTTT. Its protein is CASSRGPTVEAFF. The V call is TRBV7-9, the J call TRBJ1-1, with D uncertain. Trimming left V 5 bases short and J 7 bases short, with 14 bases between. The germline V gene encodes CDR1 SEHNR and CDR2 FQNEAQ (reference sequence). This CDR3 region has 13 residues.

This CDR3 is CASRQGQSSYEQYF. The CDR3 DNA reads as TGTGCCAGCCGTCAAGGGCAGAGCTCCTACGAGCAGTACTTC. The chain employs TRBV5-4 and TRBJ2-7; D unclear. Germline-derived CDR1 and CDR2 are SGHNT and YYREEE (reference sequence). V was shortened by 7 bases and J by 0 bases, with 14 bases between the two germline ends. The CDR3 is 14 amino acids.

V and J are TRBV7-9 and TRBJ2-1; TRBD1 is a possible D gene (6 bases). Trimming pared 5 bases from V and 5 bases from J, leaving 19 bases between. The V gene's germline CDR1 is SEHNR and CDR2 FQNEAQ (reference sequence). The CDR3 loop spans 16 amino acids. In DNA, the CDR3 is TGTGCCAGCAGCAATCCACAGGGAGCGAACAACAATGAGCAGTTCTTC. It codes for CASSNPQGANNNEQFF.

This chain uses TRBV7-9 with TRBJ2-3; 7 bases are shared with TRBD2. The CDR3 loop spans 16 amino acids. Germline CDR1 is SEHNR and CDR2 is FQNEAQ (reference sequence). V was clipped by 5 bases and J by 0 bases; unmatched bases: 8. The CDR3 DNA reads as TGTGCCAGCAGCACCTTGGGAGGGCCTAGCACAGATACGCAGTATTTT. Its protein is CASSTLGGPSTDTQYF.

This chain uses TRBV4-1 with TRBJ2-3; 12 nucleotides agree with TRBD2. J was trimmed by 6 bases and V by 8 bases; bases with no gene match: 12. From germline, CDR1 is MGHRA and CDR2 YSYEKL. The CDR3 covers 16 residues. The CDR3 region has the DNA TGCGCCAGCCGACGACTAGCGGGAGTGAGTGAGGATACGCAGTATTTT. This translates into CASRRLAGVSEDTQYF.

This chain joins TRBV27 and TRBJ2-6, with 13 nucleotides matching TRBD2. CDR3 length equals 18 residues. Germline V gene sequence: CDR1 MNHEY, CDR2 SMNVEV (reference sequence). The J segment lost 2 bases and the V segment lost 4 bases, leaving 5 bases of the junction unmatched. The CDR3 region has the DNA TGTGCCAGCAGTTCGGGACTAGCGGGAACGCCTGGGGCCAACGTCCTGACTTTC. Translating it yields CASSSGLAGTPGANVLTF.